This T cell receptor beta chain comes out of a study of OX40 agonist ivuxolimab in advanced cancers. Profiling relied on immunoSEQ multiplex PCR, and the TCRdb table lists in-frame clones only, not all of them. The repertoire holds roughly 89,000 clones, with approximately 90% as singletons. This TCR derives from an adult with an advanced solid tumor such as melanoma, head and neck, liver or kidney cancer. This specimen consisted of CD4+ or CD8+ T cells sorted from blood, obtained in a trial of the OX40 agonist ivuxolimab.

The CDR3, as DNA: TGTGCCTGGAGTGTACAAGGGACAGGGTTGTCCGGGGAGCTGTTTTTT. Its protein product is CAWSVQGTGLSGELFF. The J gene is TRBJ2-2, the V gene TRBV30; TRBD1 matches 9 bases. This CDR3 spans 16 amino acids. Germline loops: CDR1 GTSNPN, CDR2 SVGIG (reference sequence). The ends lost 0 bases at V and 6 bases at J; junction bases unmatched: 8.